One sample yielded the 11 T cell receptor beta chains listed below, sequenced in a study of T cell responses to AZD1222 COVID-19 vaccine. Assay: immunoSEQ multiplex PCR; the TCRdb copy retains only in-frame clones and omits some. Counted here are roughly 150,000 clones, about 89% occurring once; the ten biggest clones make up about 5%. The input for sequencing was peripheral blood, taken on day 0 of AZD1222 vaccination. Every receptor here comes from an adult in good health.

The gene calls are TRBV28 and TRBJ1-3, with a weak D call TRBD1 (5 bases). Trimming cost V 5 bases and J 1 base, with 18 bases left between them. Germline loops: CDR1 MDHEN, CDR2 SYDVKM. This CDR3 is built from 17 residues. CDR3 DNA: TGTGCCAGCAGTACCCGGGATCCAGGGCTATCTGGAAACACCATATATTTT. It specifies CASSTRDPGLSGNTIYF. Using reference TRBV28 and TRBJ1-3 for the parts outside the CDR3, the full variable domain is DVKVTQSSRYLVKRTGEKVFLECVQDMDHENMFWYRQDPGLGLRLIYFSYDVKMKEKGDIPEGYSVSREKKERFSLILESASTNQTSMYLCASSTRDPGLSGNTIYFGEGSWLTVV.

This clone was observed once. The CDR3 here is CATQGESYEQYF. The CDR3 bases are TGTGCCACCCAGGGGGAGTCCTACGAGCAGTACTTC. The chain joins TRBV6-5 to TRBJ2-7, with 7 bases that match TRBD1. CDR3 size: 12 residues. CDR1 is MNHEY and CDR2 is SVGAGI in the germline V gene. The trim removed 10 bases at V and 1 base at J, leaving 4 bases unmatched.

The rearrangement joins TRBV6-4 to TRBJ1-1; D remains unclear. V lost 6 bases and J lost 5, with 7 bases in between. The CDR3 loop spans 11 amino acids. Per the germline V gene, CDR1 is MRHNA and CDR2 is SNTAGT. CDR3 nucleotides: TGTGCCAGCAGGGACGGAACTGAAGCTTTCTTT. It translates to CASRDGTEAFF.

The chain employs TRBV7-3 and TRBJ1-1; possible D gene TRBD1, 5 bases. Trimming cost V 1 base and J 3 bases, with 9 bases left between them. Germline assignment: CDR1 SGHTA and CDR2 FQGTGA. CDR3 length equals 14 residues. CDR3 DNA: TGTGCCAGCAGCTTAAGCGGGGCATACACTGAAGCTTTCTTT. Residues: CASSLSGAYTEAFF.

This clone was detected a few times. This chain links TRBV10-2 with TRBJ1-3, with D unresolved. Per germline, CDR1 WSHSY and CDR2 SAAADI. V lost 2 bases and J lost 3, with 8 bases in between. The CDR3 has 14 residues. CDR3 in amino acids: CASSEGPGGNTIYF. CDR3 DNA: TGCGCCAGCAGTGAGGGGCCAGGTGGAAACACCATATATTTT.

In its sample, this clone ranks as medium-sized. The rearrangement joins TRBV15 to TRBJ2-6; maybe TRBD1 (5 bases). The CDR3 length is 16 residues. Trimming cost V 0 bases and J 1 base, with 7 bases left between them. CDR1 LNHNV and CDR2 YYDKDF come from the germline V gene (reference sequence). CDR3 in amino acids: CATSRDQGSGANVLTF. CDR3 sequence (DNA): TGTGCCACCAGCAGAGATCAGGGATCTGGGGCCAACGTCCTGACTTTC.

This rearrangement joins TRBV27 to TRBJ2-5; TRBD1 agrees at 10 bases. Germline values: CDR1 MNHEY, CDR2 SMNVEV (reference sequence). V lost 5 bases, J lost 1 base, and 7 bases stayed unmatched. The CDR3 consists of 16 residues. The CDR3, as DNA: TGTGCCAGCAGTGCTCTGGGACAGGGGATCCAAGAGACCCAGTACTTC. Its protein product is CASSALGQGIQETQYF.

This chain connects TRBV13 to TRBJ2-1; 7 nucleotides match TRBD2. CDR1 is PRHDT, CDR2 FYEKMQ, per germline (reference sequence). There are 16 residues in the CDR3. V lost 1 base to trimming and J lost 2 bases; unmatched junction nucleotides: 5. The CDR3 loop is CASSLESGNPYNEQFF. CDR3 nucleotide sequence: TGTGCCAGCAGCTTAGAAAGCGGGAACCCCTACAATGAGCAGTTCTTC.

DNA for the CDR3: TGTGCCAGCAGTTCCCATCGAGCGGGACATGTTTCGGAGCTGTTTTTT. This sequence encodes CASSSHRAGHVSELFF. The chain uses TRBV6-2 or TRBV6-3 and TRBJ2-2, with D perhaps TRBD2 (7 bases). The CDR3 length is 16 residues. CDR1 and CDR2 from the germline V gene are MNHEY and SVGEGT. Between the trimmed V and J ends, which lost 4 bases and 10 bases, there was a span of 22 bases.

In DNA, the CDR3 is TGTGCCAGCATCTCCGCCTGGGACTGGAACCTGTACTTC. The encoded protein is CASISAWDWNLYF. J is TRBJ2-7 and V is TRBV6-5; weak D call: TRBD2 (6 bases). The CDR3 has 13 residues. V dropped 7 bases and J dropped 12 bases, with 22 bases sitting between them. The germline gives CDR1 MNHEY, CDR2 SVGAGI.

CDR3 region: CASKDSRNTIYF. The CDR3 nucleotides read TGTGCCAGCAAGGACAGTCGAAACACCATATATTTT. The gene calls are TRBV28 and TRBJ1-3; possibly TRBD1 for D (6 bases). CDR3 length equals 12 residues. Germline V gives CDR1 MDHEN, CDR2 SYDVKM. V was shortened by 7 bases and J by 5 bases, with 9 bases between the two germline ends.